This T cell receptor beta chain stems from a study of cytomegalovirus exposure and HLA in healthy donors. Background on the study: The roughly 130 validation repertoires used the same platform as the roughly 670 first-cohort repertoires, a later analysis reported. Overall study results and limits: Most TCR sequences proved rare, with some public TCRs found in many donors. It was confirmed in vitro that three of the CMV-associated chains were specific for CMV antigens.

Trimming stripped 8 bases from V and 0 bases from J, with 8 bases between. The CDR3 is made up of 13 amino acids. In germline, CDR1 is MDHEN, CDR2 SYDVKM. Method: immunoSEQ multiplex PCR; TCRdb's copy keeps in-frame clones and lacks some. The data hold tens of thousands of clones, with 94% observed a single time. In the case of this clone: Its matching antigen is unknown.

The sequence was collected from a young man in good health and CMV-seropositive. The sample taken for sequencing was PBMCs. This rearrangement joins TRBV28 to TRBJ1-5; perhaps TRBD1 as D (5 bases). The CDR3 is CASARVSNQPQHF. The CDR3 DNA reads TGTGCCAGCGCCAGGGTTAGCAATCAGCCCCAGCATTTT.